Listed here is a single T cell receptor beta chain. The data stem from a study of Ad26.COV2.S vaccination and SARS-CoV-2 variants. Treatment: around 19 received Ad26.COV2.S at low or high dose, single or two shots; about 5 received placebo; per-sample allocation not given. It was on day 63 after the first vaccine or placebo injection that samples were taken. In germline, CDR1 is MDHEN, CDR2 SYDVKM. V lost 8 bases to trimming and J lost 3 bases, with 14 bases between them. The CDR3 loop spans 14 amino acids. The method was immunoSEQ multiplex PCR; TCRdb's version includes in-frame clones alone and lacks a portion of them. Among 350,000 to 500,000 clones listed, roughly 90% were seen once.

The origin of this receptor is a person aged 18-65 years who received the Ad26.COV2.S COVID-19 vaccine or a placebo. This chain uses TRBV28 with TRBJ1-5, with D unresolved. Sample: peripheral blood, taken in a trial of Ad26.COV2.S vaccine versus placebo. CDR3 coding DNA: TGTGCCAGCGGCCGCCTTAGACCCAATCAGCCCCAGCATTTT. It yields the protein CASGRLRPNQPQHF.